Below, 21 T cell receptor beta chains from the same sample are listed, as sequenced in a study of T-cell reconstitution after alpha-beta-depleted transplantation in children. Library preparation (for TCRbeta) was performed with unique molecular identifiers. One entry per CDR3 protein, called by TCRdb with MiXCR from the PCR reads. This sample has fewer than 550,000 distinct CDR3 sequences; over 9.5% occur once, and the top ten carry about 15%. Sequencing used PBMCs, mostly from graft donor cells, obtained 180 days after TCRalphabeta/CD19-depleted stem cell transplant. All receptors come from a female patient aged 2 to 10 who had a stem cell transplant for aplastic anemia, so the T cells may come from the graft donor.

A few counts support this clonotype. The chain recombines TRBV28 with TRBJ2-2, with 8 positions matching TRBD1. V shed 3 bases and J 1 base; nucleotides not matched to a gene: 4. Germline lookup yields CDR1 MDHEN and CDR2 SYDVKM. CDR3 length: 16 residues. DNA for the CDR3: TGTGCCAGCAGTTTTGCGGGGACAGGGAACACCGGGGAGCTGTTTTTT. Amino acid sequence: CASSFAGTGNTGELFF.

There are a few counts of this clonotype. This chain links TRBV3-1 with TRBJ1-2; D is ambiguous. V gave up 3 bases and J gave up 4 bases, with 15 bases separating them. CDR3 length: 15 residues. Germline V gene data show CDR1 as LGHDT and CDR2 as YNNKEL (reference sequence). The CDR3 DNA reads TGTGCCAGCAGCCACATCGGGCTTGGAGGCTATGGCTACACCTTC. Its protein product is CASSHIGLGGYGYTF.

This clonotype was recorded a few times. CDR3 sequence reads: CAWSVLARNEQFF. The CDR3 nucleotides read TGTGCCTGGAGTGTACTAGCCCGCAATGAGCAGTTCTTC. The gene calls are TRBV30 and TRBJ2-1; perhaps TRBD2 as D (6 bases). Germline-derived CDR1 and CDR2 are GTSNPN and SVGIG (reference sequence). V lost 0 bases and J 6 bases, leaving 9 bases between the germline ends. The CDR3 covers 13 residues.

This clonotype showed up just a few times. V is TRBV11-2 and J is TRBJ2-1; no definite D call. The CDR3 contains 15 residues. Germline loops: CDR1 SGHAT, CDR2 FQNNGV. Between the trimmed V and J ends, which lost 0 bases and 3 bases, there was a span of 9 bases. CDR3 sequence: CASSLEVAFYNEQFF. DNA for the CDR3: TGTGCCAGCAGCTTAGAGGTAGCCTTCTACAATGAGCAGTTCTTC. The entire variable domain, with the rest obtained from reference TRBV11-2 and TRBJ2-1, is as follows: EAGVAQSPRYKIIEKRQSVAFWCNPISGHATLYWYQQILGQGPKLLIQFQNNGVVDDSQLPKDRFSAERLKGVDSTLKIQPAKLEDSAVYLCASSLEVAFYNEQFFGPGTRLTVL.

This clonotype has a count of ten or more. V usage is TRBV4-3 and J usage is TRBJ2-1, with TRBD2 identical over 7 bases. The V gene's germline CDR1 is LGHNA and CDR2 YSLEER. CDR3 size: 16 residues. With V trimmed by 3 bases and J by 0 bases, 5 bases remained unmatched. CDR3 DNA: TGCGCCAGCAGCCACTCAGCGGGACGCTCCTACAATGAGCAGTTCTTC. Translating it yields CASSHSAGRSYNEQFF.

CDR3 bases: TGTGCCAGCAGCTCCGAGTGGGAGACGGCCAAAAACATTCAGTACTTC. The encoded protein is CASSSEWETAKNIQYF. This chain joins TRBV7-9 and TRBJ2-4, with D possibly being TRBD2 (5 bases). The CDR3 length is 16 residues. V was shortened by 4 bases and J by 1 base, with 14 bases between the two germline ends. In germline, CDR1 is SEHNR, CDR2 FQNEAQ (reference sequence).

In this sample, this clonotype turned up many times. J is TRBJ1-1 and V is TRBV7-9; possible D gene TRBD1, 6 bases. V was cut by 3 bases and J by 6 bases, with 11 bases left in between. This CDR3 contains 13 residues. The germline CDR1 and CDR2 sequences are SEHNR and FQNEAQ (reference sequence). Written as DNA, the CDR3 is TGTGCCAGCAGCTTTTCAGGGGCGGCTGAAGCTTTCTTT. As protein: CASSFSGAAEAFF.

This clonotype was counted only a few times. Sequence at one end of the junction differs from germline and may be a read error. The genes are TRBV7-2 and TRBJ2-3; the D gene is possibly TRBD2 (6 bases). Germline V CDR1 and CDR2: SGHTA, FQGNSA. The CDR3 loop spans 15 amino acids. The CDR3 here is CASSLGGVGRDTQYF. CDR3 nucleotide sequence: TGTGCCAGCAGTTTAGGAGGGGTAGGACGAGATACGCAGTATTTT.

This clonotype was observed a handful of times. This sequence joins TRBV5-8 and TRBJ2-2; TRBD1 matches 10 bases. The junction had 9 bases not matched to a gene; V was cut back by 0 bases and J by 7 bases. Per the germline V gene, CDR1 is SGHTS and CDR2 is YDEGEE. This CDR3 is built from 17 residues. Here the CDR3 reads CASSLGPGQGTSGELFF. In DNA form, the CDR3 reads TGTGCCAGCAGCTTGGGACCGGGACAGGGGACTAGCGGGGAGCTGTTTTTT.

The chain carries TRBV29-1 and TRBJ2-7; unclear D gene. Trimming took 4 bases from V and 4 from J, leaving 8 bases between them. The CDR3 length is 11 residues. Germline V gene data show CDR1 as SQVTM and CDR2 as ANQGSEA. The CDR3 DNA follows: TGCAGCGTTGGGGTGGGGTACGAGCAGTACTTC. This translates into CSVGVGYEQYF.

This chain links TRBV6-5 with TRBJ2-5, with 13 bases fitting TRBD2. Germline CDR1 is MNHEY and CDR2 is SVGAGI. The CDR3 sequence is 15 residues long. Trimming at V came to 2 bases and at J to 5 bases, leaving 2 bases not matched to a gene. CDR3 DNA: TGTGCCAGCAGTTACCGGACTAGCGGGAGTGAGACCCAGTACTTC. This sequence encodes CASSYRTSGSETQYF.

This clonotype was observed at least ten times. The gene calls are TRBV18 and TRBJ2-7; 10 bases map to TRBD1. CDR1 is KGHSH, CDR2 LQKENI, per germline. The J segment lost 5 bases and the V segment lost 3 bases, leaving 1 base of the junction unmatched. CDR3 length: 13 residues. The CDR3 DNA sequence: TGTGCCAGCTCACCCGGGACAGGGGACGAGCAGTACGTC. Residues: CASSPGTGDEQYV.

The V gene is TRBV20-1, the J gene TRBJ1-4; TRBD1 is a possible D gene (5 bases). With 2 bases removed from V and 8 bases from J, the gap between germline ends came to 18 bases. Germline V gene sequence: CDR1 DFQATT, CDR2 SNEGSKA (reference sequence). The CDR3 extends over 15 amino acids. CDR3 nucleotide sequence: TGCAGTGCTAGATATACCGGGACCCCATCGGAAAAACTGTTTTTT. Encoded protein: CSARYTGTPSEKLFF.

This clonotype appeared a few times. V is TRBV19 and J is TRBJ2-1, with TRBD1 identical over 8 bases. Germline trimming cut 7 bases from V and 1 base from J; bases unmatched to any gene: 6. In germline, CDR1 is LNHDA, CDR2 SQIVND (reference sequence). This CDR3 contains 15 residues. In DNA, the CDR3 is TGTGCCAGTAAGGTAGACAGGGGTTCCTACAATGAGCAGTTCTTC. Protein product: CASKVDRGSYNEQFF.

V usage is TRBV20-1 and J usage is TRBJ2-2; TRBD2 aligns across 7 bases. CDR1 and CDR2 from the germline V gene are DFQATT and SNEGSKA (reference sequence). V lost 2 bases, J lost 4 bases, and 10 bases stayed unmatched. The CDR3 loop spans 16 amino acids. DNA for the CDR3: TGCAGTGCTAGACGGAGACTAGCCCAACGCACCGGGGAGCTGTTTTTT. It is translated as CSARRRLAQRTGELFF.

This clonotype was detected a few times. V gene TRBV12-3 or TRBV12-4 combines with J gene TRBJ2-7; 7 bases are shared with TRBD2. Trimming cost V 3 bases and J 6 bases; bases outside gene matches: 8. The CDR3 sequence is 14 residues long. CDR3 in DNA: TGTGCCAGCAGTTTCGGCGGGAGCGAGTCCGAGCAGTACTTC. As protein: CASSFGGSESEQYF.

This clonotype was recorded a few times. This chain's CDR3 is CGGLAESTDTQYF. The CDR3 nucleotides read TGCGGGGGACTAGCGGAGAGCACAGATACGCAGTATTTT. V gene TRBV20-1 combines with J gene TRBJ2-3, with 11 bases matching TRBD2. The CDR3 sequence is 13 residues long. The germline V gene has CDR1 DFQATT and CDR2 SNEGSKA (reference sequence).

The CDR3 loop is CASKGFRGPLSGTDTQYF. The CDR3, as DNA: TGTGCCAGCAAAGGATTCAGGGGGCCGCTGTCTGGCACAGATACGCAGTATTTT. The chain has TRBV11-1 and TRBJ2-3; 8 nucleotides line up with TRBD1. The CDR3 is 18 residues long. The germline V gene encodes CDR1 SGHAT and CDR2 FQDESV (reference sequence). J was trimmed by 1 base and V by 7 bases; bases with no gene match: 16. Filled out from reference TRBV11-1 and TRBJ2-3, the complete variable domain reads EAEVAQSPRYKITEKSQAVAFWCDPISGHATLYWYRQILGQGPELLVQFQDESVVDDSQLPKDRFSAERLKGVDSTLKIQPAELGDSAMYLCASKGFRGPLSGTDTQYFGPGTRLTVL.

The V call is TRBV28, the J call TRBJ1-1, with TRBD1 as a possible D gene (5 bases). CDR1 MDHEN and CDR2 SYDVKM come from the germline V gene. This CDR3 spans 15 amino acids. V was pared by 6 bases and J by 1 base, with 15 bases between. CDR3 residues: CASSLPGGGNTEAFF. DNA for the CDR3: TGTGCCAGCAGCCTACCAGGCGGGGGGAACACTGAAGCTTTCTTT.

This clonotype appeared a few times. The V call is TRBV6-5, the J call TRBJ1-2; 7 bases align to TRBD1. The V gene end was trimmed by 2 bases and the J gene end by 6 bases; junction bases not matched to a gene: 6. From germline, CDR1 is MNHEY and CDR2 SVGAGI. The CDR3 contains 14 residues. This CDR3 reads CASSYTGVANGYTF. DNA for the CDR3: TGTGCCAGCAGTTACACAGGGGTGGCAAATGGCTACACCTTC.

This clonotype was observed a few times. This chain connects TRBV19 to TRBJ2-1, with TRBD2 matching over 8 bases. Germline V gene data show CDR1 as LNHDA and CDR2 as SQIVND (reference sequence). The CDR3 contains 15 residues. Unmatched junction bases numbered 9, after V lost 6 bases and J lost 5 bases. The CDR3 spells CASRYRTSSNNEQFF. Written as DNA, the CDR3 is TGTGCCAGTAGATATAGGACTAGCTCAAACAATGAGCAGTTCTTC. The whole variable domain, filled in from reference TRBV19 and TRBJ2-1, reads DGGITQSPKYLFRKEGQNVTLSCEQNLNHDAMYWYRQDPGQGLRLIYYSQIVNDFQKGDIAEGYSVSREKKESFPLTVTSAQKNPTAFYLCASRYRTSSNNEQFFGPGTRLTVL.